Shown below are 14 T cell receptor beta chains from a single sample sequenced in a study of cytomegalovirus exposure and HLA in healthy donors. PCR used 60 Vbeta primers and 13 Jbeta primers. Profiling relied on immunoSEQ multiplex PCR, and the TCRdb table lists in-frame clones only, not all of them. The sample lists roughly 100,000 clones, more than 65% occurring once. Material for sequencing was PBMCs. These receptors all come from a woman under 30 in good health and CMV-seropositive.

This chain joins TRBV6-6 and TRBJ2-1; weak D call: TRBD2 (7 bases). CDR3 length: 16 residues. The V gene's germline CDR1 is MNHNY and CDR2 SVGAGI (reference sequence). V gave up 4 bases and J gave up 2 bases, with 15 bases separating them. Here the CDR3 reads CASSSRGGAAYNEQFF. The CDR3 DNA reads TGTGCCAGCAGTTCAAGGGGGGGGGCGGCCTACAATGAGCAGTTCTTC.

V and J are TRBV6-4 and TRBJ1-1, with D maybe TRBD1 (5 bases). V lost 4 bases, J lost 1 base, and 7 bases lay in between. This CDR3 has 13 amino acids. The germline V gene encodes CDR1 MRHNA and CDR2 SNTAGT. CDR3 coding DNA: TGTGCCAGCAGTGCAGGACAGAACACTGAAGCTTTCTTT. Translating it yields CASSAGQNTEAFF.

This chain uses TRBV27 with TRBJ1-2; TRBD1 aligns across 9 bases. CDR3 size: 17 residues. The ends lost 5 bases at V and 4 bases at J; junction bases unmatched: 14. CDR1 and CDR2 (germline): MNHEY, SMNVEV (reference sequence). The CDR3 DNA is TGTGCCAGCAGTCTCGGTCCCGGGACAGGGTATGGCTATGGCTACACCTTC. Amino acids: CASSLGPGTGYGYGYTF.

The V gene is TRBV11-3, the J gene TRBJ2-3, with 7 nucleotides matching TRBD1. The CDR3 is 17 residues long. Germline lookup yields CDR1 SGHNT and CDR2 YENEEA. V shed 1 base, J shed 4 bases, and the junction held 11 bases outside the gene matches. CDR3 residues: CASSLGYRGMEADTQYF. The CDR3 DNA is TGTGCCAGCAGCTTAGGATACAGGGGAATGGAGGCAGATACGCAGTATTTT. The full variable domain, rest sourced from reference TRBV11-3 and TRBJ2-3, is EAGVVQSPRYKIIEKKQPVAFWCNPISGHNTLYWYLQNLGQGPELLIRYENEEAVDDSQLPKDRFSAERLKGVDSTLKIQPAELGDSAVYLCASSLGYRGMEADTQYFGPGTRLTVL.

The V gene is TRBV20-1, the J gene TRBJ1-1; D call uncertain. Per germline, CDR1 DFQATT and CDR2 SNEGSKA (reference sequence). The CDR3 length is 11 residues. Trimming shortened V by 6 bases and J by 5 bases, and 10 bases separated the two germline ends. CDR3 DNA: TGCAGTGCCCCGGGGAGGACTGAAGCTTTCTTT. Translating gives CSAPGRTEAFF.

The chain has TRBV19 and TRBJ1-5; D is unclear. The CDR3 loop spans 12 amino acids. Between the trimmed V and J ends, which lost 7 bases and 5 bases, there was a span of 9 bases. Germline lookup yields CDR1 LNHDA and CDR2 SQIVND (reference sequence). CDR3 coding DNA: TGTGCCAGTAACAGACACGATCAGCCCCAGCATTTT. Residues: CASNRHDQPQHF.

This clone has just a few counts. The chain joins TRBV7-3 to TRBJ1-4; TRBD1 matches 7 bases. The germline CDR1 and CDR2 sequences are SGHTA and FQGTGA. V was pared by 7 bases and J by 7 bases, with 12 bases of the junction left unmatched. This CDR3 has 15 residues. The CDR3 DNA reads TGTGCCAGCAACCGACACAGGGGCAGTCTTGAAAAACTGTTTTTT. Encoded protein: CASNRHRGSLEKLFF. Full variable domain (outside the CDR3, taken from reference TRBV7-3 and TRBJ1-4): GAGVSQTPSNKVTEKGKYVELRCDPISGHTALYWYRQSLGQGPEFLIYFQGTGAADDSGLPNDRFFAVRPEGSVSTLKIQRTERGDSAVYLCASNRHRGSLEKLFFGSGTQLSVL.

V gene TRBV2 combines with J gene TRBJ2-7; weak D call: TRBD2 (6 bases). Per the germline V gene, CDR1 is SNHLY and CDR2 is FYNNEI. The ends were cut back, 6 bases at V and 5 bases at J, with 17 bases in the middle. This CDR3 spans 14 amino acids. The DNA for the CDR3 is TGTGCCAGCAGCCCTCCGATCGGGGGAGACGAGCAGTACTTC. This gives the protein CASSPPIGGDEQYF.

The J gene is TRBJ2-1, the V gene TRBV29-1; TRBD2 might be the D (6 bases). CDR1 is SQVTM, CDR2 ANQGSEA, per germline. V was shortened by 7 bases and J by 9 bases, with 16 bases between the two germline ends. This CDR3 spans 12 amino acids. The CDR3: CSGDFPSAEQFF. Written as DNA, the CDR3 is TGCAGCGGGGACTTCCCTTCGGCTGAGCAGTTCTTC.

The chain recombines TRBV11-2 with TRBJ2-7; D unclear. This CDR3 is 12 amino acids long. V shed 5 bases and J shed 1 base, with 6 bases lying between them. Germline assignment: CDR1 SGHAT and CDR2 FQNNGV. CDR3 bases: TGTGCCAGCAGCCCCCTGTCCTACGAGCAGTACTTC. Translating it yields CASSPLSYEQYF.

The CDR3 protein is CASSDRTGRTEAFF. CDR3 nucleotide sequence: TGTGCCAGCAGCGACCGAACAGGGAGAACTGAAGCTTTCTTT. This chain uses TRBV5-5 with TRBJ1-1; perhaps TRBD1 as D (6 bases). V dropped 4 bases and J dropped 5 bases, with 15 bases sitting between them. CDR1 is SGHKS and CDR2 is YYEKEE in the germline V gene (reference sequence). This CDR3 is built from 14 residues. Full variable domain (outside the CDR3, taken from reference TRBV5-5 and TRBJ1-1): DAGVTQSPTHLIKTRGQQVTLRCSPISGHKSVSWYQQVLGQGPQFIFQYYEKEERGRGNFPDRFSARQFPNYSSELNVNALLLGDSALYLCASSDRTGRTEAFFGQGTRLTVV.

The rearrangement joins TRBV11-1 to TRBJ1-1, with TRBD1 as a possible D gene (5 bases). Germline V gives CDR1 SGHAT, CDR2 FQDESV (reference sequence). Trimming removed 4 bases from V and 4 bases from J, with 16 bases in between. The CDR3 has 15 residues. The CDR3 sequence is CASSSPQGYSTEAFF. CDR3 in DNA: TGTGCCAGCAGCTCCCCTCAGGGTTATAGCACTGAAGCTTTCTTT.

This clone was observed a few times. This chain joins TRBV6-6 and TRBJ1-5; 7 nucleotides agree with TRBD1. The CDR3 totals 15 residues. Germline V gene sequence: CDR1 MNHNY, CDR2 SVGAGI (reference sequence). J lost 3 bases, V lost 5 bases, and 7 bases had no gene match. CDR3 in DNA: TGTGCCAGCAGTCCGGACAGGCCATCCAATCAGCCCCAGCATTTT. It codes for CASSPDRPSNQPQHF.

The count of this clone is one. This CDR3 is CASSEGAEQNNEQFF. The CDR3 region has the DNA TGTGCCAGCAGCGAGGGAGCGGAACAAAACAATGAGCAGTTCTTC. V is TRBV7-6 and J is TRBJ2-1; the D gene is possibly TRBD2 (5 bases). V lost 5 bases and J 5 bases, leaving 16 bases between the germline ends. CDR3 length: 15 amino acids. Per germline, CDR1 SGHVS and CDR2 FNYEAQ. The full variable domain, its missing parts supplied by reference TRBV7-6 and TRBJ2-1, is GAGVSQSPRYKVTKRGQDVALRCDPISGHVSLYWYRQALGQGPEFLTYFNYEAQQDKSGLPNDRFSAERPEGSISTLTIQRTEQRDSAMYRCASSEGAEQNNEQFFGPGTRLTVL.